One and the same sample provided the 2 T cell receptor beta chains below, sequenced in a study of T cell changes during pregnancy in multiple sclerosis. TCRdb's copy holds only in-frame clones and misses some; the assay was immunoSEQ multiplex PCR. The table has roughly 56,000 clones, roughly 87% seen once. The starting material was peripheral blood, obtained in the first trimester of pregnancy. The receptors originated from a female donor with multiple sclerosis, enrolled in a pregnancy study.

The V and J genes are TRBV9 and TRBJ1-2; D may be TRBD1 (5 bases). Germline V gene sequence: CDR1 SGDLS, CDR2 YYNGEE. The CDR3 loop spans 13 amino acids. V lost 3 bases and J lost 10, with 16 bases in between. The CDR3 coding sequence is TGTGCCAGCAGCGCTGGGGCCCCCAGTTACTACACCTTC. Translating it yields CASSAGAPSYYTF.

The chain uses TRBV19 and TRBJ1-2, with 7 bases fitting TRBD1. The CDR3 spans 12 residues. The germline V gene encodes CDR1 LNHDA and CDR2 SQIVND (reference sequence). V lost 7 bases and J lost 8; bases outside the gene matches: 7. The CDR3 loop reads CASNTGEGGYTF. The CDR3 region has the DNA TGTGCCAGTAATACAGGGGAAGGAGGCTACACCTTC.